The 21 T cell receptor beta chains presented below share a single source sample, sequenced in a study of regulatory T cells in long-lasting Graves disease. Both iRepertoire HTBI primers and Arm-PCR of CDR3 regions were used to build the TCR beta libraries. TCRdb ran MiXCR on the multiplex PCR reads and lists one entry per CDR3 protein. This sample has over 350,000 distinct CDR3 sequences; less than 15% occur once, and the top ten carry under 20%. Time point noted: newly diagnosed GD, antithyroid drugs for less than 3 months. PBMC RNA served as the TCR library source. These data are also associated with another study on T cells in Graves' hyperthyroidism and ophthalmopathy.

This specimen was peripheral blood mononuclear cells (PBMCs), taken at new diagnosis, from a patient treated with antithyroid drugs. These receptors were collected from a woman between 50 and 59 years old with Graves disease.

In the case of this clonotype: This may arise from a read error, as a much more abundant clone is one base away. The rearrangement joins TRBV20-1 to TRBJ1-1; 11 bases map to TRBD1. Germline-derived CDR1 and CDR2 are DFQATT and SNEGSKA (reference sequence). CDR3 length: 17 amino acids. As DNA, the CDR3 is TGCAGTGCCCCACCAAGGGACAGGGGGAGTCGCGTGACTGACGCTTTCTTT. It specifies CSAPPRDRGSRVTDAFF.

This clonotype was observed many times. This chain links TRBV10-3 with TRBJ2-3, with D maybe TRBD2 (5 bases). The germline V and J ends were trimmed by 5 bases and 2 bases, with 14 bases remaining between them. Per germline, CDR1 ENHRY and CDR2 SYGVKD. CDR3 size: 15 residues. In DNA, the CDR3 is TGTGCCATCAGTTGGACTGGTCTAAACACAGATACGCAGTATTTT. It specifies CAISWTGLNTDTQYF.

This chain uses TRBV4-1 with TRBJ2-1; 16 bases are a match to TRBD2. From germline, CDR1 is MGHRA and CDR2 YSYEKL. The CDR3 runs to 18 residues. J lost 7 bases, V lost 2 bases, and 8 bases had no gene match. The CDR3 spells CASSQPGLAGGPSNEQFF. The CDR3 DNA is TGCGCCAGCAGCCAACCGGGACTAGCGGGAGGGCCCTCGAATGAGCAGTTCTTC.

About this clonotype: A much larger clone differs by one base, so this may be a read error. The chain employs TRBV11-3 and TRBJ2-3; 11 nucleotides line up with TRBD2. The V segment lost 7 bases and the J segment 0 bases; nucleotides outside the gene matches: 18. The CDR3 sequence is 20 residues long. CDR1 is SGHNT and CDR2 is YENEEA in the germline V gene. CDR3 region: CASKGVSWGLADISTDTQYF. As DNA, the CDR3 is TGTGCCAGCAAGGGAGTTAGTTGGGGACTAGCGGACATTAGCACAGATACGCAGTATTTT.

This sequence joins TRBV11-2 and TRBJ1-1; D might be TRBD1 (5 bases). The V end lost 2 bases, the J end lost 2 bases, and 12 bases lay between the germline ends. The CDR3 length is 15 residues. Germline lookup yields CDR1 SGHAT and CDR2 FQNNGV. CDR3 nucleotides: TGTGCCAGCAGCTTACCTGGGGCAGTAAACACTGAAGCTTTCTTT. It yields the protein CASSLPGAVNTEAFF.

At least ten counts were recorded for this clonotype. V gene TRBV3-1 combines with J gene TRBJ2-2; no definite D call. This CDR3 has 14 residues. V dropped 8 bases and J dropped 2 bases, with 12 bases sitting between them. Germline CDR1 reads LGHDT; CDR2 reads YNNKEL (reference sequence). This CDR3 reads CASRSFGNTGELFF. CDR3 DNA sequence: TGTGCCAGCCGGTCATTCGGAAACACCGGGGAGCTGTTTTTT.

This clonotype was recorded a few times. V and J are TRBV27 and TRBJ1-2, with TRBD1 as a possible D gene (5 bases). The CDR3 runs 16 residues. Germline values: CDR1 MNHEY, CDR2 SMNVEV (reference sequence). Trimming pared 0 bases from V and 4 bases from J, leaving 15 bases between. CDR3 coding DNA: TGTGCCAGCAGTTTATCCCGGGACGGTGGATTCTATGGCTACACCTTC. Translating it yields CASSLSRDGGFYGYTF.

The sample holds a few counts of this clonotype. V gene TRBV5-1 combines with J gene TRBJ2-1; D ambiguous. Germline V gene data show CDR1 as SGHRS and CDR2 as YFSETQ. The length of the CDR3 is 12 residues. Trimming removed 0 bases from V and 7 bases from J, with 5 bases in between. The CDR3 DNA sequence: TGCGCCAGCAGCTTGGCCAATAATGAGCAGTTCTTC. This gives the protein CASSLANNEQFF.

The CDR3 region has the DNA TGTGCCAGTAGTACCCGGACTAGCGGTAAACAAGAGACCCAGTACTTC. This codes for CASSTRTSGKQETQYF. The chain joins TRBV19 to TRBJ2-5; TRBD2 matches 10 bases. The germline V gene has CDR1 LNHDA and CDR2 SQIVND (reference sequence). The CDR3 runs 16 residues. Trimming took 4 bases from V and 2 from J; bases not matched to a gene: 7.

The chain employs TRBV14 and TRBJ2-4, with TRBD2 identical over 8 bases. The CDR3 length is 14 residues. Per germline, CDR1 SGHDN and CDR2 FVKESK. J gave up 11 bases and V 4 bases, and 10 bases lay outside the gene matches. The CDR3 DNA reads as TGTGCCAGCAGCCGCTCGGGGGGGGTGAGAGTTCAGTACTTC. Its protein is CASSRSGGVRVQYF.

With respect to this clonotype: A clone one base away is much larger, so this may be a read error. The chain carries TRBV5-1 and TRBJ2-7; the D gene is possibly TRBD1 (5 bases). Germline-derived CDR1 and CDR2 are SGHRS and YFSETQ. The CDR3 covers 16 residues. The CDR3, as DNA: TGTGCCAGCAGCCCTCAATGGACACCTCAAGTCTACGAGCACTACTTC. Protein product: CASSPQWTPQVYEHYF.

The chain is built from TRBV6-1 and TRBJ1-1; D is unresolved. The CDR3 is 11 residues long. Germline CDR1 reads MNHNS; CDR2 reads SASEGT. V was pared by 7 bases and J by 5 bases, with 8 bases between. CDR3 bases: TGTGCCAGCACACGGGAAACTGAAGCTTTCTTT. It translates to CASTRETEAFF.

This clonotype was found many times. The DNA for the CDR3 is TGTGCCAGCAGAGTAGCGGGAGGCGTTCGCGAGCAGTACTTC. Translated, it gives CASRVAGGVREQYF. This rearrangement joins TRBV2 to TRBJ2-7; 10 bases map to TRBD2. CDR3 length equals 14 residues. V dropped 6 bases and J dropped 6; count of bases not matched to a gene: 8. Germline lookup yields CDR1 SNHLY and CDR2 FYNNEI. Drawing the rest from reference TRBV2 and TRBJ2-7, the complete variable domain is EPEVTQTPSHQVTQMGQEVILRCVPISNHLYFYWYRQILGQKVEFLVSFYNNEISEKSEIFDDQFSVERPDGSNFTLKIRSTKLEDSAMYFCASRVAGGVREQYFGPGTRLTVT.

The V gene is TRBV5-4, the J gene TRBJ2-7; 8 nucleotides agree with TRBD2. The CDR3 consists of 15 residues. Germline V gene lookup returns CDR1 SGHNT and CDR2 YYREEE (reference sequence). Trimming removed 2 bases from V and 6 bases from J; junction bases left unmatched: 10. This CDR3 is CASSLPGTRVSEQYF. Written as DNA, the CDR3 is TGTGCCAGCAGCTTACCCGGGACTAGAGTCTCCGAGCAGTACTTC.

Worth noting for this clonotype: With a much larger clone just one base away, this may be a read error. The chain employs TRBV7-9 and TRBJ2-1; 13 bases agree with TRBD2. CDR1 SEHNR and CDR2 FQNEAQ come from the germline V gene (reference sequence). This CDR3 comprises 21 residues. The CDR3 sequence: CASSSPHPGLAGPSSCNEQFF. DNA of the CDR3: TGTGCCAGCAGCTCTCCGCACCCGGGACTAGCGGGACCCAGCTCCTGCAATGAGCAGTTCTTC.

In its sample, this clonotype was seen many times. V gene TRBV28 combines with J gene TRBJ2-6; 9 bases are shared with TRBD2. Germline CDR1 reads MDHEN; CDR2 reads SYDVKM. The CDR3 extends over 19 amino acids. With 3 bases clipped from V and 1 base from J, the junction kept 10 bases outside the gene matches. The CDR3 DNA sequence: TGTGCCAGCAGTTTGGGGGCGGGAGGGCCATGGTCTGGGGCCAACGTCCTGACTTTC. Its translation: CASSLGAGGPWSGANVLTF.

At least ten counts were recorded for this clonotype. The rearrangement joins TRBV20-1 to TRBJ1-5, with 8 bases lining up with TRBD1. Germline trimming cut 3 bases from V and 0 bases from J; bases unmatched to any gene: 7. The germline V gene encodes CDR1 DFQATT and CDR2 SNEGSKA (reference sequence). This CDR3 is 16 amino acids long. In DNA form, the CDR3 reads TGCAGTGCTAGCCGCCGGACAGGGTATAGCAATCAGCCCCAGCATTTT. Translated: CSASRRTGYSNQPQHF.

This clonotype was observed many times. CDR3 loop: CASSSGRDQPQHF. The CDR3, as DNA: TGTGCCAGCTCATCGGGACGGGATCAGCCCCAGCATTTT. The gene calls are TRBV18 and TRBJ1-5, with D perhaps TRBD1 (5 bases). The V end was cut by 5 bases, the J end by 5 bases, with 10 bases between. The germline V gene has CDR1 KGHSH and CDR2 LQKENI. The CDR3 extends over 13 amino acids.

This clonotype was detected ten times or more. The rearrangement links TRBV27 to TRBJ2-7, with D maybe TRBD1 (6 bases). There are 14 residues in the CDR3. V lost 0 bases and J 2 bases, leaving 8 bases between the germline ends. Germline CDR1 reads MNHEY; CDR2 reads SMNVEV (reference sequence). DNA of the CDR3: TGTGCCAGCAGTTTATCCGGGACAACCTACGAGCAGTACTTC. Amino acids: CASSLSGTTYEQYF.

The sample holds many counts of this clonotype. The rearrangement joins TRBV28 to TRBJ2-4; TRBD2 agrees at 9 bases. V lost 3 bases, J lost 7 bases, and 7 bases stayed unmatched. The CDR3 runs 15 residues. The germline gives CDR1 MDHEN, CDR2 SYDVKM. The CDR3 nucleotides read TGTGCCAGCAGTTTTGGGCGGGAGGGCGGTAACATTCAGTACTTC. It specifies CASSFGREGGNIQYF. The complete variable domain, with remaining parts taken from reference TRBV28 and TRBJ2-4, reads DVKVTQSSRYLVKRTGEKVFLECVQDMDHENMFWYRQDPGLGLRLIYFSYDVKMKEKGDIPEGYSVSREKKERFSLILESASTNQTSMYLCASSFGREGGNIQYFGAGTRLSVL.

The gene calls are TRBV5-1 and TRBJ1-2; D call uncertain. This CDR3 contains 13 residues. Germline V gives CDR1 SGHRS, CDR2 YFSETQ. The ends were cut back, 4 bases at V and 8 bases at J, with 15 bases in the middle. The CDR3 loop is CASSPAGEGGYTF. In DNA, the CDR3 is TGCGCCAGCAGCCCAGCTGGGGAGGGCGGCTACACCTTC.